Given below is one T cell receptor beta chain in context. Its antigen is still unknown. The same CDR3 also results from other DNA sequences found in this sample. The data originate from a study of shared clonotypes between healthy human individuals. Per the original methods: Because ImmunoSEQ provided only junction sequences with no quality scores, the filtering differed. TCRdb keeps only in-frame clones here, not all; method: immunoSEQ multiplex PCR. D and trimming come from the DNA, and the V and J calls and clone size come from that table. Of just over 2,000,000 clones listed, about 95% are singletons. CDR1 is GTSNPN, CDR2 SVGIG, per germline (reference sequence). Trimming stripped 1 base from V and 5 bases from J, with 5 bases between. This CDR3 region has 11 residues. Points from the study as a whole: Deeper or shallower sequencing was expected to change how clonotypes are shared among donors. Clonotypes that were shared across four donors made up 4.5% to 5% of naive CD4 clonotypes. Rarefaction showed that sequencing of sorted subsets was incomplete (despite large depth).

This receptor was obtained from a man aged 18 to 35 in good health. The sequenced sample was naive CD4+ T cells sorted from blood. Subset specified: CD45RA+ positively selected. J is TRBJ2-5 and V is TRBV30, with D hard to call. The CDR3 loop reads CAWSDGETQYF. The CDR3 nucleotides are TGTGCCTGGAGTGATGGGGAGACCCAGTACTTC.